The clone carrying this TCR beta chain turned up a few times. Its antigen is still unknown. Expressed TCRB transcripts were sequenced because the entire RNA isolate underwent reverse transcription. Only in-frame clones appear in the TCRdb table, and some are missing; sequencing was by immunoSEQ multiplex PCR. The sample includes 900,000 or so clones, 15% to 20% seen only once; the top ten take 0.023%. Researchers reported sorting CD4+ naive, central memory, regulatory and stem cell-like memory cells via CD45RO/CCR7/CD25/CD127/CD95/CD27. The data derive from a study of beta chain features in type 1 diabetes. The ends were cut back, 7 bases at V and 1 base at J, with 8 bases in the middle. The CDR3 runs 12 residues. CDR1 SQVTM and CDR2 ANQGSEA come from the germline V gene. Overall study results and limits: Equally in patients and controls, shorter templates might have been favored by PCR. High-TCR-expressing cells could be over-represented by cDNA sequencing. Naive, central memory and Treg TCRB repertoires appeared more alike in patients than in healthy donors.

The chain recombines TRBV29-1 with TRBJ1-3; D is perhaps TRBD1 (5 bases). The sample consisted of naive CD4+ T cells from blood. The sequence derives from a woman under 30 in good health. The CDR3 is CSGWGSGNTIYF. CDR3 DNA: TGCAGCGGGTGGGGGTCTGGAAACACCATATATTTT.